Listed below are T cell receptor beta chains from one sample, sequenced in a study of shared clonotypes between healthy human individuals. Assay: immunoSEQ multiplex PCR; the TCRdb copy retains only in-frame clones and omits some. The repertoire has a few million clones, just under 95% of them found once; the top ten carry less than 2%. Sequencing input: naive CD8+ T cells from PBMCs. Receptors were obtained from a man aged 18 to 29 in good health. Some clones in this sample may be carry-over from other donors' samples. Each CDR3 is given without its conserved first and last residue. The order of the fields is clone size, J gene, V gene, CDR3 protein. Size tells how often a clone was seen (once, few, many) or the class of an expanded clone, and some rows leave it out.

abundance: NA; j_gene: TRBJ1-5; v_gene: TRBV27; CDR3aa: ASSVTGKGRNQPQH
abundance: once; j_gene: TRBJ2-1; v_gene: TRBV29-1; CDR3aa: SARTGLYNEQF
abundance: NA; j_gene: TRBJ2-7; v_gene: TRBV19; CDR3aa: ASKLAGESYEQY
abundance: NA; j_gene: TRBJ2-5; v_gene: TRBV19; CDR3aa: ASSIADLGEETQY
abundance: NA; j_gene: TRBJ2-7; v_gene: TRBV5-5; CDR3aa: ASSVDLFPYEQY
abundance: NA; j_gene: TRBJ2-7; v_gene: TRBV28; CDR3aa: ASSPSGGEQY
abundance: once; j_gene: TRBJ1-1; v_gene: TRBV4-1; CDR3aa: ASSHRLTANTEAF
abundance: NA; j_gene: TRBJ2-7; v_gene: TRBV6-1; CDR3aa: ASSETRLITYEQY
abundance: NA; j_gene: TRBJ2-3; v_gene: TRBV5-1; CDR3aa: ASSLLSGYSTDTQY
abundance: once; j_gene: TRBJ1-1; v_gene: TRBV15; CDR3aa: ATSSSGGTEAF
abundance: NA; j_gene: TRBJ2-7; v_gene: TRBV5-4; CDR3aa: ASSLTGGFSYEQY
abundance: NA; j_gene: TRBJ2-7; v_gene: TRBV28; CDR3aa: ASSVLADHYEQY
abundance: NA; j_gene: TRBJ2-7; v_gene: TRBV7-2; CDR3aa: ASSPDGTSYEQY
abundance: NA; j_gene: TRBJ1-1; v_gene: TRBV5-5; CDR3aa: ASSAGQPMNTEAF
abundance: NA; j_gene: TRBJ2-3; v_gene: TRBV23-1; CDR3aa: ASSQFQERMPDREQY
abundance: once; j_gene: TRBJ2-3; v_gene: TRBV2; CDR3aa: ASTEGLRGDTQY
abundance: NA; j_gene: TRBJ2-1; v_gene: TRBV5-1; CDR3aa: ASSSIPGLAEGEQF
abundance: few; j_gene: TRBJ2-7; v_gene: TRBV19; CDR3aa: ASSIAYGSPYEQY
abundance: NA; j_gene: TRBJ1-1; v_gene: TRBV28; CDR3aa: ASSLSSGTEAF
abundance: NA; j_gene: TRBJ2-1; v_gene: TRBV27; CDR3aa: ASSLYSAGQDNEQF
abundance: NA; j_gene: TRBJ2-7; v_gene: TRBV25-1; CDR3aa: ASSELAGDYEQY
abundance: NA; j_gene: TRBJ1-1; v_gene: TRBV7-9; CDR3aa: ASNLRGTEAF
abundance: few; j_gene: TRBJ2-4; v_gene: TRBV7-9; CDR3aa: ASSLDPKNIQY
abundance: NA; j_gene: TRBJ2-5; v_gene: TRBV27; CDR3aa: ASSPGTSGRMSQY
abundance: NA; j_gene: TRBJ2-7; v_gene: TRBV6-1; CDR3aa: ASSDPRDSSYEQY
abundance: NA; j_gene: TRBJ2-1; v_gene: TRBV15; CDR3aa: ATSSRDHPIEQF
abundance: NA; j_gene: TRBJ2-5; v_gene: TRBV28; CDR3aa: ASSPPSSRYQETQY
abundance: once; j_gene: TRBJ1-1; v_gene: TRBV27; CDR3aa: ASSLSQGGITEAF
abundance: NA; j_gene: TRBJ2-3; v_gene: TRBV28; CDR3aa: ASSLVAWETDTQY
abundance: once; j_gene: TRBJ2-1; v_gene: TRBV27; CDR3aa: ASSYPEQF
abundance: once; j_gene: TRBJ2-1; v_gene: TRBV5-1; CDR3aa: ASSLRTSGAYNEQF
abundance: NA; j_gene: TRBJ2-4; v_gene: TRBV6-5; CDR3aa: ASSRTSIAKNIQY
abundance: NA; j_gene: TRBJ2-7; v_gene: TRBV4-1; CDR3aa: ASSQEGHFTYEQY
abundance: NA; j_gene: TRBJ1-5; v_gene: TRBV30; CDR3aa: AWSVRQPNQPQH